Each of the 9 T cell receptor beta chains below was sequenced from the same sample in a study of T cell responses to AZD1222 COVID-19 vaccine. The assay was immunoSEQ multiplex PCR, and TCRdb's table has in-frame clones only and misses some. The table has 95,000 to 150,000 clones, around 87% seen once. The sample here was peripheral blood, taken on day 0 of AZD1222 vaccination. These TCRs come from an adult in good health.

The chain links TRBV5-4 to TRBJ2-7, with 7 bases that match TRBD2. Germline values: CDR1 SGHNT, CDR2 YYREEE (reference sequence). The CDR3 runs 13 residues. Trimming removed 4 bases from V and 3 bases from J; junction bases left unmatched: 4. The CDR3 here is CASSHGTNYEQYF. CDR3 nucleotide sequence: TGTGCCAGCAGCCACGGGACTAACTACGAGCAGTACTTC. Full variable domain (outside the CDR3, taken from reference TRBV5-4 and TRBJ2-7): ETGVTQSPTHLIKTRGQQVTLRCSSQSGHNTVSWYQQALGQGPQFIFQYYREEENGRGNFPPRFSGLQFPNYSSELNVNALELDDSALYLCASSHGTNYEQYFGPGTRLTVT.

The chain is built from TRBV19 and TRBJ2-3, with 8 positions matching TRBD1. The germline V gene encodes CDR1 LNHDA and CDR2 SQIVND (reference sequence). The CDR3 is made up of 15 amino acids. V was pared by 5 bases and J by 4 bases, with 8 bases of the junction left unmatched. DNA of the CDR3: TGTGCCAGTAGTTGGCAGGGGGCTTCCCCAGATACGCAGTATTTT. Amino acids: CASSWQGASPDTQYF.

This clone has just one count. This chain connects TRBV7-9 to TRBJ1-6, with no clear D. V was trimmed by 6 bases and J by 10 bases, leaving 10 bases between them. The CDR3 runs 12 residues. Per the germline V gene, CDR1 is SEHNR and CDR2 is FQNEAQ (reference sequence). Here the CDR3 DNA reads TGTGCCAGCAGTAATAGCGGATCACCCCTCCACTTT. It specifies CASSNSGSPLHF.

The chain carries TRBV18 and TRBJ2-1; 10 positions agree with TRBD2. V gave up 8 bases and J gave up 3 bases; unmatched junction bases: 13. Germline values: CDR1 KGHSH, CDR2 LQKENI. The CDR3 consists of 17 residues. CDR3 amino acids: CASTPTPLAGDYNEQFF. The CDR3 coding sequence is TGTGCCAGCACGCCGACCCCTCTAGCGGGGGACTACAATGAGCAGTTCTTC.

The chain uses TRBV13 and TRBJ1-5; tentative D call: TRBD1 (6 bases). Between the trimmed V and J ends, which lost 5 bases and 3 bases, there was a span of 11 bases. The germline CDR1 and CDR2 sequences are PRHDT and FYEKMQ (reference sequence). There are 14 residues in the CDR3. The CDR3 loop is CASSTGTLNQPQHF. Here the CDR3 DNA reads TGTGCCAGCAGCACCGGGACACTCAATCAGCCCCAGCATTTT.

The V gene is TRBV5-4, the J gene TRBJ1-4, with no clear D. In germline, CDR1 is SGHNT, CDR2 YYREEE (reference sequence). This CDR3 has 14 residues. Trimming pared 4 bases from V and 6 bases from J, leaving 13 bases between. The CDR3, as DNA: TGTGCCAGCAGCATTCCCGGGCGGGATGAAAAACTGTTTTTT. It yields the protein CASSIPGRDEKLFF.

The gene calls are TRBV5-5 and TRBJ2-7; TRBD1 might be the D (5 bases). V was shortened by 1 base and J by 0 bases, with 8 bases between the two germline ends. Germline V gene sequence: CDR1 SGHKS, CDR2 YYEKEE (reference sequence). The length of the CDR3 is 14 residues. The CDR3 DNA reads TGTGCCAGCAGCTTGTCTACAGGCTCCTACGAGCAGTACTTC. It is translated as CASSLSTGSYEQYF.

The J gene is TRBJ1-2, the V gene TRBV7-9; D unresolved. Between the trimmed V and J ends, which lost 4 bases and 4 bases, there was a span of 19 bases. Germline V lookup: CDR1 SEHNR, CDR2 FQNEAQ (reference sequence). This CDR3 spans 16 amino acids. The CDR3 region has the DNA TGTGCCAGCAGCTCTCCCGGGCAGACGTGGGGCTATGGCTACACCTTC. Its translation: CASSSPGQTWGYGYTF. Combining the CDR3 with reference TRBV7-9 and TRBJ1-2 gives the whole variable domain DTGVSQNPRHKITKRGQNVTFRCDPISEHNRLYWYRQTLGQGPEFLTYFQNEAQLEKSRLLSDRFSAERPKGSFSTLEIQRTEQGDSAMYLCASSSPGQTWGYGYTFGSGTRLTVV.

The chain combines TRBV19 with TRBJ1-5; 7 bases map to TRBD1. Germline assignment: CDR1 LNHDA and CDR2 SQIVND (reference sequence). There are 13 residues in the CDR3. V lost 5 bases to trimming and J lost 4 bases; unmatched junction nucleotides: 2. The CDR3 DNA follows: TGTGCCAGTAGTGGGGACAGAAATCAGCCCCAGCATTTT. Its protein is CASSGDRNQPQHF.